Presented here are 28 T cell receptor beta chains from one specimen sequenced in a study of tumor-infiltrating lymphocytes in oesophageal squamous cell carcinoma. MiXCR, run by TCRdb on the PCR reads, gives a single entry per CDR3 protein. The sample has some 15,000 distinct CDR3 sequences, roughly 47% seen once. Sequencing input: blood. Receptor source: a male donor with esophageal squamous cell carcinoma.

Many counts were recorded for this clonotype. The rearrangement links TRBV27 to TRBJ2-3; D is uncertain. Trimming shortened V by 2 bases and J by 0 bases, and 3 bases separated the two germline ends. This CDR3 comprises 13 residues. The germline gives CDR1 MNHEY, CDR2 SMNVEV (reference sequence). The CDR3 here is CASSLVSTDTQYF. CDR3 nucleotide sequence: TGTGCCAGCAGTTTAGTGAGCACAGATACGCAGTATTTT.

This clonotype was seen at least ten times. The V call is TRBV5-4, the J call TRBJ2-5; D might be TRBD2 (5 bases). Germline CDR1 and CDR2: SGHNT and YYREEE (reference sequence). V was shortened by 5 bases and J by 0 bases, with 14 bases between the two germline ends. CDR3 length: 15 residues. CDR3 sequence: CASRQDLTYQETQYF. In DNA, the CDR3 is TGTGCCAGCAGGCAGGACTTGACGTACCAAGAGACCCAGTACTTC.

In its sample, this clonotype was seen a few times. This chain joins TRBV6-1 and TRBJ2-7; 10 bases are a match to TRBD1. Germline values: CDR1 MNHNS, CDR2 SASEGT. The CDR3 has 16 amino acids. With 4 bases clipped from V and 2 bases from J, the junction kept 8 bases outside the gene matches. The CDR3 here is CASSVTGTGATYEQYF. DNA of the CDR3: TGTGCCAGCAGTGTGACCGGGACAGGGGCTACCTACGAGCAGTACTTC.

A few counts support this clonotype. A read error may be the cause here, since a much bigger clone is one base away. The rearrangement uses TRBV24-1 and TRBJ2-5; D assignment may be TRBD1 or TRBD2 (5 bases each). The J call may be wrong; the DNA end is better matched by TRBJ2-1. Germline CDR1 is KGHDR and CDR2 is SFDVKD. The CDR3 is 14 amino acids. This CDR3 reads CATSDSGRTYEQFF. The CDR3 DNA is TGTGCCACCAGTGATTCGGGACGGACCTACGAGCAGTTCTTC.

In DNA form, the CDR3 reads TGTGCCAGCAGAGGGACTTGCGGGAAGGGGAACTCCTACAATGAGCAGTTCTTC. It codes for CASRGTCGKGNSYNEQFF. The J gene is TRBJ2-1, the V gene TRBV7-4, with D possibly matching TRBD2 (6 bases). CDR3 length equals 18 residues. The germline gives CDR1 SGHVT, CDR2 SQSDAQ. V shed 6 bases and J shed 0 bases, with 21 bases lying between them. The full variable domain, in which reference TRBV7-4 and TRBJ2-1 provide the parts outside the CDR3, is GAGVSQSPRYKVAKRGRDVALRCDSISGHVTLYWYRQTLGQGSEVLTYSQSDAQRDKSGRPSGRFSAERPERSVSTLKIQRTEQGDSAVYLCASRGTCGKGNSYNEQFFGPGTRLTVL.

The rearrangement joins TRBV28 to TRBJ2-3, with D unresolved. CDR1 MDHEN and CDR2 SYDVKM come from the germline V gene. This CDR3 spans 13 amino acids. With 4 bases removed from V and 3 bases from J, the gap between germline ends came to 8 bases. The CDR3: CASSYLVTDTQYF. CDR3 nucleotides: TGTGCCAGCAGTTATTTGGTAACAGATACGCAGTATTTT. Combining the CDR3 with reference TRBV28 and TRBJ2-3 gives the whole variable domain DVKVTQSSRYLVKRTGEKVFLECVQDMDHENMFWYRQDPGLGLRLIYFSYDVKMKEKGDIPEGYSVSREKKERFSLILESASTNQTSMYLCASSYLVTDTQYFGPGTRLTVL.

About this clonotype itself: No conserved phenylalanine or tryptophan is present at the end of the CDR3, so a read error is the likely explanation. The limits of the CDR3 on the DNA are not certain, so only TCRdb's listed CDR3 is given. The chain is built from TRBV7-4 and TRBJ2-6; the table calls TRBD1, which could not be checked here. The CDR3 sequence runs 15 residues, both termini included. The V gene's germline CDR1 is SGHVT and CDR2 SQSDAQ. The CDR3 reads CASSLTGPETQYFGA.

This clonotype has just one count. The chain couples TRBV28 to TRBJ2-3, with D possibly matching TRBD2 (7 bases). Near its end, the DNA agrees better with TRBJ2-7, so the J call may be wrong. In germline, CDR1 is MDHEN, CDR2 SYDVKM. This CDR3 spans 14 amino acids. This chain's CDR3 is CASKGGGERYEQYF. The DNA for the CDR3 is TGTGCCAGCAAAGGGGGGGGGGAAAGGTACGAGCAGTACTTC.

This chain joins TRBV6-6 and TRBJ2-3; D perhaps matches TRBD2 (6 bases). This CDR3 has 14 residues. V lost 5 bases and J lost 2, with 11 bases in between. Germline V gives CDR1 MNHNY, CDR2 SVGAGI (reference sequence). Written as DNA, the CDR3 is TGTGCCAGCAGTCGACTAGTAGTCACAGATACGCAGTATTTT. Translating gives CASSRLVVTDTQYF.

The chain joins TRBV12-3 or TRBV12-4 to TRBJ2-1, with TRBD2 matching 7 bases. V gave up 7 bases and J gave up 2 bases; unmatched junction bases: 8. There are 15 residues in the CDR3. The CDR3 DNA reads as TGTGCCAGCACCGCGGCCGGGACTACCTACAATGAGCAGTTCTTC. Amino acids: CASTAAGTTYNEQFF.

The chain employs TRBV7-9 and TRBJ2-5, with 7 positions matching TRBD2. Germline loops: CDR1 SEHNR, CDR2 FQNEAQ (reference sequence). After removal of 5 bases from V and 0 bases from J, the junction contained 0 bases not matched to a gene. The CDR3 length is 13 residues. This chain's CDR3 is CASSAGDQETQYF. The CDR3 DNA sequence: TGTGCCAGCAGCGCGGGGGACCAAGAGACCCAGTACTTC.

This clonotype was picked up many times. This chain connects TRBV6-6 to TRBJ2-1; a weak D match, TRBD1 (6 bases). The DNA matches TRBJ2-7 better at its end, which makes the J call doubtful. Germline lookup yields CDR1 MNHNY and CDR2 SVGAGI (reference sequence). This CDR3 has 15 amino acids. CDR3 loop: CASSYLGQGPGEQYF. The CDR3 DNA sequence: TGTGCCAGCAGTTACTTAGGGCAGGGGCCGGGTGAGCAGTACTTC.

At least ten counts were recorded for this clonotype. This may arise from a read error, as a much more abundant clone is one base away. The chain employs TRBV7-3 and TRBJ2-5; TRBD2 matches at 8 bases. This CDR3 is built from 13 residues. Germline V gene sequence: CDR1 SGHTA, CDR2 FQGTGA. Trimming removed 8 bases from V and 11 bases from J; junction bases left unmatched: 13. In DNA, the CDR3 is TGTGCCAGCTCACGGGAGGGGTACAATGAGCAGTACTTC. Translation gives CASSREGYNEQYF.

This chain connects TRBV12-3 or TRBV12-4 to TRBJ1-1; the D is unclear. CDR3 length equals 13 residues. The V and J ends lost 3 bases and 0 bases respectively, with 5 bases between them. The CDR3: CASSLTVNTEAFF. DNA of the CDR3: TGTGCCAGCAGTTTGACGGTGAACACTGAAGCTTTCTTT.

Notes on this clonotype: A much larger clone differs by one base, so this may be a read error. The CDR3 sequence is CATSDLSGSVDEQYF. The CDR3 region has the DNA TGTGCCACCAGTGATCTAAGCGGGAGTGTCGATGAGCAGTACTTC. The chain couples TRBV24-1 to TRBJ2-5; 8 positions match TRBD2. CDR3 length equals 15 residues. Germline lookup yields CDR1 KGHDR and CDR2 SFDVKD. Losses at the gene ends were 3 bases for V and 11 bases for J; bases not matched to a gene: 13.

In its sample, this clonotype was seen a few times. This sequence may be a read error, since a much larger clone differs from it by one base. The chain joins TRBV12-3 or TRBV12-4 to TRBJ2-1; D is ambiguous. This CDR3 spans 12 amino acids. Trimming took 2 bases from V and 10 from J, leaving 9 bases between them. CDR3 in DNA: TGTGCCAGCAGTTTAATCGGCTACGAGCAGTTCTTC. It codes for CASSLIGYEQFF.

This clonotype was observed a handful of times. The rearrangement links TRBV18 to TRBJ2-3, with TRBD2 as a possible D gene (5 bases). The CDR3 is made up of 12 amino acids. With 4 bases removed from V and 8 bases from J, the gap between germline ends came to 10 bases. The V gene's germline CDR1 is KGHSH and CDR2 LQKENI. CDR3 nucleotide sequence: TGTGCCAGCTCACGCGGAGAGGGTACGCAGTATTTT. This translates into CASSRGEGTQYF.

This clonotype was seen repeatedly, ten times or more. A much larger clone is a single base away; this may be a read error. The CDR3 DNA reads as TGTGCCAGCAGCTTATCTGGCGAGCAGTTCTTC. The encoded protein is CASSLSGEQFF. The rearrangement links TRBV7-6 to TRBJ2-1; D is ambiguous. The CDR3 is 11 amino acids. Germline CDR1 and CDR2: SGHVS and FNYEAQ. The ends were cut back, 2 bases at V and 10 bases at J, with 6 bases in the middle.

This rearrangement joins TRBV7-2 to TRBJ2-5, with D tentatively TRBD1 (6 bases). Trimming removed 6 bases from V and 11 bases from J, with 25 bases in between. The germline V gene has CDR1 SGHTA and CDR2 FQGNSA. This CDR3 has 15 amino acids. The CDR3 reads CASRTRGSSYNEQYF. The CDR3 region has the DNA TGTGCCAGCAGGACAAGGGGGAGCTCCTACAATGAGCAGTACTTC.

This chain joins TRBV5-4 and TRBJ2-3; 9 nucleotides match TRBD2. The better agreement between TRBJ2-5 and the DNA end casts doubt on the J call. This CDR3 region has 15 residues. Germline loops: CDR1 SGHNT, CDR2 YYREEE (reference sequence). The DNA of the CDR3 is TGTGCCAGCACCCTCTGGCGGGGGGGCGGGGAGACCCAGTACTTC. Protein sequence: CASTLWRGGGETQYF.

This clonotype came up many times. V and J are TRBV6-1 and TRBJ1-2, with D possibly being TRBD1 (6 bases). The V end lost 6 bases, the J end lost 2 bases, and 13 bases lay between the germline ends. The CDR3 has 14 amino acids. Per germline, CDR1 MNHNS and CDR2 SASEGT. The CDR3 coding sequence is TGTGCCAGCAGAACCCCGGGACAAAACTATGGCTACACCTTC. Its translation: CASRTPGQNYGYTF.

This clonotype was observed a handful of times. This sequence may be a read error, since a much larger clone differs from it by one base. This chain joins TRBV11-3 and TRBJ2-7; a possible D gene is TRBD2 (6 bases). CDR1 is SGHNT and CDR2 is YENEEA in the germline V gene. Trimming removed 2 bases at V and 7 bases at J, with 15 bases between. The CDR3 runs to 14 residues. CDR3 protein: CASSLLAYYNEQYF. The CDR3 DNA reads as TGTGCCAGCAGCTTACTAGCGTACTACAATGAGCAGTACTTC.

Notes on this clonotype: Just one base apart from a much larger clone, this may be a read error. The V and J genes are TRBV10-3 and TRBJ2-3, with D tentatively TRBD2 (6 bases). Between the trimmed V and J ends, which lost 8 bases and 14 bases, there was a span of 26 bases. Germline V lookup: CDR1 ENHRY, CDR2 SYGVKD. CDR3 length: 14 residues. The CDR3 sequence: CAIRRDWAAGELYF. The CDR3 DNA sequence: TGTGCCATCCGACGGGACTGGGCGGCCGGGGAGCTGTATTTT.

The genes are TRBV12-3 or TRBV12-4 and TRBJ2-1, with D unclear. V dropped 8 bases and J dropped 3 bases, with 11 bases sitting between them. CDR3 length: 13 amino acids. The CDR3 here is CASGISYYNEQFF. DNA of the CDR3: TGTGCCAGCGGTATTAGCTACTACAATGAGCAGTTCTTC.

The J gene is TRBJ2-1, the V gene TRBV7-3; TRBD2 might be the D (5 bases). The J call is doubtful: the DNA matches TRBJ2-7 better. CDR1 and CDR2 (germline): SGHTA, FQGTGA. There are 14 residues in the CDR3. CDR3: CASSPAAGHYEQYF. The CDR3 DNA follows: TGTGCCAGCAGCCCCGCCGCGGGTCACTACGAGCAGTACTTC.

This chain uses TRBV28 with TRBJ2-7; D may match TRBD1 or TRBD2 (5 bases each). The DNA end favors TRBJ2-5, so the J call may be wrong. The CDR3 consists of 13 residues. Germline CDR1 is MDHEN and CDR2 is SYDVKM. CDR3 protein: CASSFPGRETQYF. DNA of the CDR3: TGTGCCAGCAGTTTCCCAGGGAGAGAGACCCAGTACTTC.

This clonotype showed up many times. The chain employs TRBV12-3 or TRBV12-4 and TRBJ1-1; 7 positions agree with TRBD1. There are 14 residues in the CDR3. Trimming took 6 bases from V and 1 from J; bases not matched to a gene: 5. As DNA, the CDR3 is TGTGCCAGCAGCGGGACAGAGGGGAACACTGAAGCTTTCTTT. It codes for CASSGTEGNTEAFF.

The CDR3 here is CASSAQGVGELFF. The CDR3 nucleotides are TGTGCCAGCAGCGCCCAGGGGGTAGGGGAGCTGTTTTTT. V and J are TRBV7-8 and TRBJ2-2; 7 bases fit TRBD1. The CDR3 length is 13 residues. V shed 5 bases, J shed 8 bases, and the junction held 5 bases outside the gene matches. Germline V CDR1 and CDR2: SGHVS, FQNEAQ.